This TCR beta chain derives from a study of cytomegalovirus exposure and HLA in healthy donors. Researchers ran the PCR with 60 Vbeta and 13 Jbeta primers. How the authors handled the data: A follow-up analysis tallied 65 million to 80 million unique TCR beta chains, 9 million to 11 million shared. The data were produced by immunoSEQ multiplex PCR, yet TCRdb's version contains in-frame clones alone and is incomplete. V, J and clone size reflect that table, while D and trimming were determined from the DNA. This sample has 210,000 or so clones, with 76% found just once. Sequencing input: PBMCs. The TCR originated in a man between 18 and 29 years old in good health and CMV-seronegative.

The CDR3 is CASSGLANETQYF. In DNA form, the CDR3 reads TGTGCCAGCTCGGGACTAGCGAATGAGACCCAGTACTTC. The rearrangement uses TRBV25-1 and TRBJ2-5, with 10 bases fitting TRBD2. V trimming: 8 bases; J trimming: 5 bases; junction bases outside the gene matches: 5. Germline V gene sequence: CDR1 MGHDK, CDR2 SYGVNS. The CDR3 has 13 amino acids. The full variable domain, with the rest looked up from reference TRBV25-1 and TRBJ2-5, is EADIYQTPRYLVIGTGKKITLECSQTMGHDKMYWYQQDPGMELHLIHYSYGVNSTEKGDLSSESTVSRIRTEHFPLTLESARPSHTSQYLCASSGLANETQYFGPGTRLLVL.